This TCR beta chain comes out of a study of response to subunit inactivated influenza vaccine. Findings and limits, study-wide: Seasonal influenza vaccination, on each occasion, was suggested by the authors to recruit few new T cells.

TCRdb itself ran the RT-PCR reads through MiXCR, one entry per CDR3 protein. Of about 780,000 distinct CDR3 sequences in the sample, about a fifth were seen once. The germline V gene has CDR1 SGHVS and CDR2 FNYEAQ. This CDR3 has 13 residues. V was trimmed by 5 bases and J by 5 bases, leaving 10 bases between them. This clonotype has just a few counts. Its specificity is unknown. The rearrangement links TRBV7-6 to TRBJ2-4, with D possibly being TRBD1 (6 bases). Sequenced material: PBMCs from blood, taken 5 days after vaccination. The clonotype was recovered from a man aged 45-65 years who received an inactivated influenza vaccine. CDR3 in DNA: TGTGCCAGCAGCCCGACAGGCCAAAACATTCAGTACTTC. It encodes CASSPTGQNIQYF.